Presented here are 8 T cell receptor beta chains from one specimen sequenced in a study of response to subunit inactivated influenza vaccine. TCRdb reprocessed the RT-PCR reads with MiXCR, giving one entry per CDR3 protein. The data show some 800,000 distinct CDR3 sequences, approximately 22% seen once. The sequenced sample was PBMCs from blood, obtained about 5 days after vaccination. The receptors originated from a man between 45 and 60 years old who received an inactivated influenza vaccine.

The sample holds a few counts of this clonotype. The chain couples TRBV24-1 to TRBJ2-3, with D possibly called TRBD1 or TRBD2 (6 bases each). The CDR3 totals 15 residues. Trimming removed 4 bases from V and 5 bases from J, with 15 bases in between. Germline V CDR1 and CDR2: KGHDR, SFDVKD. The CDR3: CATSDLGGVGDTQYF. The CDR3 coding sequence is TGTGCCACCAGTGACCTGGGGGGCGTGGGAGATACGCAGTATTTT.

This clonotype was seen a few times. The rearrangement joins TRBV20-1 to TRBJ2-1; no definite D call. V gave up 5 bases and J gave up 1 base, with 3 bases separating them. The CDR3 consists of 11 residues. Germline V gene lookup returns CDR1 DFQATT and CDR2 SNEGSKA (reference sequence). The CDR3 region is CSARSYNEQFF. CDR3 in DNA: TGCAGTGCTCGGTCCTACAATGAGCAGTTCTTC.

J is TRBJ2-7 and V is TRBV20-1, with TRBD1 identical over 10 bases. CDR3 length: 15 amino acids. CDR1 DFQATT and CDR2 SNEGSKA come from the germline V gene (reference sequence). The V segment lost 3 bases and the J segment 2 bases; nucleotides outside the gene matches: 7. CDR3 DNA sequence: TGCAGTGCTAGTCCTTCGGACAGGGGGGCCTACGAGCAGTACTTC. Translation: CSASPSDRGAYEQYF.

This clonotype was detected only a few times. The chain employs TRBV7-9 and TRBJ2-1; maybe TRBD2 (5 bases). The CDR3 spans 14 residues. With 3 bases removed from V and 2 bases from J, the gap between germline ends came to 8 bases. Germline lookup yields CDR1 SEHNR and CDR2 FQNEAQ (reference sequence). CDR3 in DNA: TGTGCCAGCAGCTTTAGCGAGACCTACAATGAGCAGTTCTTC. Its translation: CASSFSETYNEQFF.

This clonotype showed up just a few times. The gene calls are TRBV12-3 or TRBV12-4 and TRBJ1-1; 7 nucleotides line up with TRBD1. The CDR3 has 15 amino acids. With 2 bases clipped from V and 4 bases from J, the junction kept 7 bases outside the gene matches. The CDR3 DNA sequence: TGTGCCAGCAGTTTATCGGCAGGGGGTGGCACTGAAGCTTTCTTT. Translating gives CASSLSAGGGTEAFF.

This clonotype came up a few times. The CDR3 region is CASSEWGSTDTQYF. The CDR3 DNA reads TGTGCCAGCAGTGAATGGGGGAGCACAGATACGCAGTATTTT. The chain uses TRBV2 and TRBJ2-3; either TRBD1 or TRBD2 may fit D (5 bases each). From germline, CDR1 is SNHLY and CDR2 FYNNEI. Trimming took off 2 bases at V and 0 bases at J, with 6 bases between the two ends. The CDR3 runs to 14 residues.

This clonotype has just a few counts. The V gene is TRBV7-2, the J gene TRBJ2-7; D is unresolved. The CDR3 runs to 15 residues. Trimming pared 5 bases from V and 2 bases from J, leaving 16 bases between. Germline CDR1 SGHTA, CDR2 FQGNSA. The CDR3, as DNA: TGTGCCAGCAGCCTCCTGGCCCTCTTTCCCTACGAGCAGTACTTC. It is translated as CASSLLALFPYEQYF.

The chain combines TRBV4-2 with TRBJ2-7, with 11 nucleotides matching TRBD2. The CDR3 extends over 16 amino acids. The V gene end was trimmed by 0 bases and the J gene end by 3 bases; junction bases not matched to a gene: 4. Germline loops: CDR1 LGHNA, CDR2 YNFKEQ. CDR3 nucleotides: TGTGCCAGCAGCCAAGAGGGGACTAGCGGCGTCTACGAGCAGTACTTC. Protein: CASSQEGTSGVYEQYF.